The next 13 T cell receptor beta chains were all read from a single sample in a study of cytomegalovirus exposure and HLA in healthy donors. PCR was performed using 60 Vbeta and 13 Jbeta primers. Sequencing used immunoSEQ multiplex PCR; TCRdb keeps in-frame clones, though not all of them. The table includes 78,000 or so clones, about 81% detected once. The sample taken for sequencing was PBMCs. The source is a woman aged 45 to 65 in good health and CMV-seronegative.

This clone has more than one count but fewer than ten. The chain has TRBV7-3 and TRBJ1-1, with TRBD1 matching over 7 bases. Germline V gene lookup returns CDR1 SGHTA and CDR2 FQGTGA. There are 13 residues in the CDR3. The junction had 4 bases not matched to a gene; V was cut back by 5 bases and J by 4 bases. CDR3: CASSMTGTTEAFF. For the CDR3, the DNA is TGTGCCAGCAGCATGACAGGGACCACTGAAGCTTTCTTT.

This clone was found once. The gene calls are TRBV5-1 and TRBJ1-4, with D uncertain. Between the trimmed V and J ends, which lost 3 bases and 0 bases, there was a span of 12 bases. Germline V gives CDR1 SGHRS, CDR2 YFSETQ. CDR3 length: 16 amino acids. CDR3 coding DNA: TGCGCCAGCAGCTCCGTGCAACAGTCAACTAATGAAAAACTGTTTTTT. Amino acid sequence: CASSSVQQSTNEKLFF.

This clone was counted a few times. The chain is built from TRBV6-1 and TRBJ1-4; 7 positions match TRBD1. The CDR3 extends over 15 amino acids. Germline V CDR1 and CDR2: MNHNS, SASEGT. The V gene end was trimmed by 2 bases and the J gene end by 10 bases; junction bases not matched to a gene: 10. CDR3 DNA sequence: TGTGCCAGCAGTGAATCTTTACAGGGGATAGGAAAACTGTTTTTT. Protein: CASSESLQGIGKLFF.

This chain connects TRBV28 to TRBJ1-1, with D possibly TRBD1 on 6 matching bases. Germline V CDR1 and CDR2: MDHEN, SYDVKM. V lost 3 bases and J lost 3, with 14 bases in between. The CDR3 contains 15 residues. In DNA form, the CDR3 reads TGTGCCAGCAGTTTCTCAGGGGCGGGTGACACTGAAGCTTTCTTT. Its translation is CASSFSGAGDTEAFF.

This sequence joins TRBV5-1 and TRBJ2-2; 8 positions match TRBD1. The CDR3 is 16 amino acids. Germline trimming cut 0 bases from V and 2 bases from J; bases unmatched to any gene: 3. Germline lookup yields CDR1 SGHRS and CDR2 YFSETQ. The CDR3 is CASSLAGQGNTGELFF. The DNA of the CDR3 is TGCGCCAGCAGCTTGGCCGGACAGGGAAACACCGGGGAGCTGTTTTTT.

The chain links TRBV28 to TRBJ1-5, with D possibly TRBD1 on 6 matching bases. Germline CDR1 and CDR2: MDHEN and SYDVKM. Deletions cut 5 bases from V and 3 bases from J, with 17 bases between. The CDR3 has 16 amino acids. CDR3 DNA sequence: TGTGCCAGCAGTAAGAAACGGGACATTTACAATCAGCCCCAGCATTTT. Translation gives CASSKKRDIYNQPQHF. Full variable domain (rest looked up from reference TRBV28 and TRBJ1-5): DVKVTQSSRYLVKRTGEKVFLECVQDMDHENMFWYRQDPGLGLRLIYFSYDVKMKEKGDIPEGYSVSREKKERFSLILESASTNQTSMYLCASSKKRDIYNQPQHFGDGTRLSIL.

This clone was picked up one time. The V call is TRBV6-6, the J call TRBJ1-4, with 9 bases identical to TRBD1. Germline loops: CDR1 MNHNY, CDR2 SVGAGI (reference sequence). The trim removed 0 bases at V and 11 bases at J, leaving 7 bases unmatched. The CDR3 has 15 residues. The CDR3 loop is CASSYSLGQGGKLFF. In DNA, the CDR3 is TGTGCCAGCAGTTACTCCCTGGGACAGGGTGGGAAACTGTTTTTT.

The rearrangement links TRBV19 to TRBJ1-1; TRBD1 matches 7 bases. The CDR3 has 13 amino acids. The germline gives CDR1 LNHDA, CDR2 SQIVND (reference sequence). After removal of 9 bases from V and 5 bases from J, the junction contained 9 bases not matched to a gene. Here the CDR3 reads CASVKTGRTEAFF. The DNA of the CDR3 is TGTGCCAGCGTAAAGACAGGGAGGACTGAAGCTTTCTTT.

This chain links TRBV7-8 with TRBJ1-3; 8 bases agree with TRBD1. V lost 6 bases and J lost 0; bases outside the gene matches: 7. This CDR3 spans 16 amino acids. Germline V CDR1 and CDR2: SGHVS, FQNEAQ. The CDR3 reads CASRPQGANSGNTIYF. CDR3 nucleotides: TGTGCCAGCAGACCCCAGGGGGCCAACTCTGGAAACACCATATATTTT. The whole variable domain, remainder taken from reference TRBV7-8 and TRBJ1-3, is GAGVSQSPRYKVAKRGQDVALRCDPISGHVSLFWYQQALGQGPEFLTYFQNEAQLDKSGLPSDRFFAERPEGSVSTLKIQRTQQEDSAVYLCASRPQGANSGNTIYFGEGSWLTVV.

The rearrangement uses TRBV27 and TRBJ2-7; 8 positions agree with TRBD1. V was clipped by 0 bases and J by 5 bases; unmatched bases: 15. Germline CDR1 reads MNHEY; CDR2 reads SMNVEV (reference sequence). There are 18 residues in the CDR3. DNA for the CDR3: TGTGCCAGCAGTTTATCACCTCCGACAGGGGCCATTCGACACGAGCAGTACTTC. It translates to CASSLSPPTGAIRHEQYF.

The sample holds a few counts of this clone. The chain carries TRBV2 and TRBJ2-3; D remains unclear. Trimming stripped 5 bases from V and 2 bases from J, with 2 bases between. The length of the CDR3 is 11 residues. The germline gives CDR1 SNHLY, CDR2 FYNNEI. As DNA, the CDR3 is TGTGCCAGCAGTTACACAGATACGCAGTATTTT. Residues: CASSYTDTQYF.

This clone showed up just a few times. This chain uses TRBV7-2 with TRBJ2-1; 13 bases map to TRBD2. CDR1 SGHTA and CDR2 FQGNSA come from the germline V gene. The length of the CDR3 is 16 residues. J lost 10 bases, V lost 4 bases, and 10 bases had no gene match. CDR3 sequence reads: CASSSLGLAGVQEQFF. The CDR3 coding sequence is TGTGCCAGCAGCTCCCTAGGACTAGCGGGAGTTCAAGAGCAGTTCTTC.

The rearrangement links TRBV29-1 to TRBJ1-2; 10 nucleotides agree with TRBD1. Unmatched junction bases numbered 5, after V lost 6 bases and J lost 7 bases. The CDR3 has 12 residues. Germline V gene data show CDR1 as SQVTM and CDR2 as ANQGSEA. CDR3 in DNA: TGCAGCGTCCGACAGGGGGCGGGTGGCTACACCTTC. This gives the protein CSVRQGAGGYTF.